These 5 T cell receptor beta chains originate from one sample sequenced in a study of T cell responses to AZD1222 COVID-19 vaccine. The table came from immunoSEQ multiplex PCR; TCRdb's copy has only in-frame clones and leaves some out. The sample shows more than 150,000 clones, less than 95% of them seen only once. Here the sequenced sample was peripheral blood, taken on day 0 of AZD1222 vaccination. These receptor sequences come from an adult in good health.

This chain joins TRBV6-5 and TRBJ2-7; maybe TRBD2 (5 bases). The germline gives CDR1 MNHEY, CDR2 SVGAGI. CDR3 length: 14 amino acids. Trimming removed 6 bases at V and 2 bases at J, with 14 bases between. The CDR3 coding sequence is TGTGCCAGCAGGAACGGACTTTCCGCCTACGAGCAGTACTTC. Amino acids: CASRNGLSAYEQYF.

The chain couples TRBV10-3 to TRBJ1-2, with TRBD1 identical over 12 bases. Germline V gene data show CDR1 as ENHRY and CDR2 as SYGVKD. The CDR3 consists of 19 residues. Losses at the gene ends were 4 bases for V and 3 bases for J; bases not matched to a gene: 15. Here the CDR3 reads CAISVGTGGMIGRDYGYTF. The CDR3 coding sequence is TGTGCCATCAGTGTTGGGACAGGGGGCATGATTGGGAGAGACTATGGCTACACCTTC.

The chain carries TRBV6-1 and TRBJ2-5, with D unresolved. Germline V gene sequence: CDR1 MNHNS, CDR2 SASEGT. The CDR3 loop spans 12 amino acids. Trimming stripped 2 bases from V and 5 bases from J, with 6 bases between. Here the CDR3 DNA reads TGTGCCAGCAGTGAAATCTTGGAGACCCAGTACTTC. Protein product: CASSEILETQYF.

The rearrangement links TRBV18 to TRBJ1-6; D remains unclear. The germline V and J ends were trimmed by 1 base and 7 bases, with 8 bases remaining between them. The CDR3 runs to 14 residues. Germline assignment: CDR1 KGHSH and CDR2 LQKENI. CDR3 bases: TGTGCCAGCTCACCACTCTACATGAATTCACCCCTCCACTTT. This encodes CASSPLYMNSPLHF. Full variable domain (missing parts from reference TRBV18 and TRBJ1-6): NAGVMQNPRHLVRRRGQEARLRCSPMKGHSHVYWYRQLPEEGLKFMVYLQKENIIDESGMPKERFSAEFPKEGPSILRIQQVVRGDSAAYFCASSPLYMNSPLHFGNGTRLTVT.

This clone was picked up one time. The CDR3 DNA follows: TGTGCCGCCTCAGTGGGAACTAATGAAAAACTGTTTTTT. It translates to CAASVGTNEKLFF. The chain has TRBV28 and TRBJ1-4; no clear D. This CDR3 region has 13 residues. Deletions cut 11 bases from V and 1 base from J, with 11 bases between. The germline V gene encodes CDR1 MDHEN and CDR2 SYDVKM.